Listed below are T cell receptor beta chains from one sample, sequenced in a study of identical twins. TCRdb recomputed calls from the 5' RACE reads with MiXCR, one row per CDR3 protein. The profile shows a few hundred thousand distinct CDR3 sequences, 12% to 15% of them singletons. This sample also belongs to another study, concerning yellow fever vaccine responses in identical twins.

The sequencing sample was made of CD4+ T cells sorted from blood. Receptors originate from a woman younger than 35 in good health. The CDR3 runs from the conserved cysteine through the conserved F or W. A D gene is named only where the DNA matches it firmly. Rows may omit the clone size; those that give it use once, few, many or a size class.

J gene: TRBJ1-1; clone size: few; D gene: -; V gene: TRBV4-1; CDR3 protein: CASSQAQALSAEAFF; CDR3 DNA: TGCGCCAGCAGCCAAGCACAGGCTCTAAGCGCTGAAGCTTTCTTT
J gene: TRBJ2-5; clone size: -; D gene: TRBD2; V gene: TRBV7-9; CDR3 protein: CASSLSRLARQETQYF; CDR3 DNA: TGTGCCAGCAGCTTAAGTCGACTAGCGCGCCAAGAGACCCAGTACTTC
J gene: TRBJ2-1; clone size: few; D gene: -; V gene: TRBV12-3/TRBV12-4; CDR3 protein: CASSALSYNEQFF; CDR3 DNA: TGTGCCAGCAGCGCCCTATCCTACAATGAGCAGTTCTTC
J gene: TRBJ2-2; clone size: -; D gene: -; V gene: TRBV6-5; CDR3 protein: CASSYRKNTGELFF; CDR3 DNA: TGTGCCAGCAGTTACCGAAAGAACACCGGGGAGCTGTTTTTT
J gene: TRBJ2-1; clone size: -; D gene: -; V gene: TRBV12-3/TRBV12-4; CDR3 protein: CASTPTSGVGPGEQFF; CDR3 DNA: TGTGCCAGCACCCCGACCTCGGGAGTAGGGCCCGGTGAGCAGTTCTTC
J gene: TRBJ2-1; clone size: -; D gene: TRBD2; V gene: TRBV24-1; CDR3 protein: CATSDSEAGVYNEQFF; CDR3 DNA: TGTGCCACCAGTGATTCTGAAGCGGGAGTCTACAATGAGCAGTTCTTC
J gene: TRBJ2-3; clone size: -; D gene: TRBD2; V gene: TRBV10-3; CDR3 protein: CAIRGTSGTDTQYF; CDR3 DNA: TGTGCCATCAGAGGGACTAGCGGCACAGATACGCAGTATTTT
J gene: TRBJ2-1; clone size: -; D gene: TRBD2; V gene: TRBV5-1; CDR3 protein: CASRTPWGGSYNEQFF; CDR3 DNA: TGCGCCAGCAGGACTCCCTGGGGCGGGAGCTACAATGAGCAGTTCTTC
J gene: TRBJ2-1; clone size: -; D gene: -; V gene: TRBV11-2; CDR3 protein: CASSLDGRVGNEQFF; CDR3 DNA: TGTGCCAGCAGCTTAGATGGCAGGGTCGGCAATGAGCAGTTCTTC
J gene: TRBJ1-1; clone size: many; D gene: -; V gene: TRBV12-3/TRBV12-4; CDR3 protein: CASSLAQLGNTEAFF; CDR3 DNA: TGTGCCAGCAGTTTAGCGCAGTTGGGAAACACTGAAGCTTTCTTT
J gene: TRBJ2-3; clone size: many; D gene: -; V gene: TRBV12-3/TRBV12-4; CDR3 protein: CASSFTRSTDTQYF; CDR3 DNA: TGTGCCAGCAGTTTCACCAGGAGCACAGATACGCAGTATTTT
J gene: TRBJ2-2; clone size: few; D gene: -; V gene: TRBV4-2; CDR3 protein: CASSQGDGTNTGELFF; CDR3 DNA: TGTGCCAGCAGCCAAGGAGACGGGACGAACACCGGGGAGCTGTTTTTT
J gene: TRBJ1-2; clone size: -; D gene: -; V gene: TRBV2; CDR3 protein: CASTVPLVNYGYTF; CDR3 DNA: TGTGCCAGCACTGTGCCCCTCGTTAACTATGGCTACACCTTC
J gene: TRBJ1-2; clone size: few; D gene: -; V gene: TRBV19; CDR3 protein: CASSESTNYGYTF; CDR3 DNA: TGTGCCAGTTCCGAGTCCACGAACTATGGCTACACCTTC
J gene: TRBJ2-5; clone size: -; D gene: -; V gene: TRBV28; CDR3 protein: CASSSLFTQETQYF; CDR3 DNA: TGTGCCAGCAGTTCCCTCTTTACCCAAGAGACCCAGTACTTC
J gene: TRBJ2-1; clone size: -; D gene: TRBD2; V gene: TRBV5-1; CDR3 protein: CASSLELAPNNEQFF; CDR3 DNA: TGCGCCAGCAGCTTGGAACTAGCGCCTAACAATGAGCAGTTCTTC
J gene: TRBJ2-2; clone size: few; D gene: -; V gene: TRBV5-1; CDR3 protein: CASSSGRTGTGELFF; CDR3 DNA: TGCGCCAGCAGCTCGGGTCGGACGGGAACCGGGGAGCTGTTTTTT
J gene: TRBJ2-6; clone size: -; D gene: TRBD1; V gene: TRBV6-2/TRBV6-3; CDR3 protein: CASTKQGESGANVLTF; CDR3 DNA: TGTGCCAGCACCAAACAGGGGGAGTCTGGGGCCAACGTCCTGACTTTC
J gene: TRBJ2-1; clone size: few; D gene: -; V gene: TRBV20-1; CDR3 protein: CSARDGERVYNEQFF; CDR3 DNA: TGCAGTGCTAGAGATGGAGAGCGGGTATACAATGAGCAGTTCTTC
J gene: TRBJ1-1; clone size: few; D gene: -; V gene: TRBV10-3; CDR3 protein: CAISERGSRTEAFF; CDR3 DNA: TGTGCCATCAGTGAAAGGGGATCCCGCACTGAAGCTTTCTTT
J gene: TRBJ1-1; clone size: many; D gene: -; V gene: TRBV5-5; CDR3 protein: CASSLADSSWTEAFF; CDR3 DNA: TGTGCCAGCAGCTTGGCGGACAGTAGTTGGACTGAAGCTTTCTTT
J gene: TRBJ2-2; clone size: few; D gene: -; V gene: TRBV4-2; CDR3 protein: CASKSITDTGELFF; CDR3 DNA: TGTGCCAGCAAATCGATAACGGACACCGGGGAGCTGTTTTTT
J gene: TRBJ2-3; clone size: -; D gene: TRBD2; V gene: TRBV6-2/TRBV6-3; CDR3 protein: CASSYSTSGGTTDTQYF; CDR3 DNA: TGTGCCAGCAGTTACTCGACTAGCGGGGGGACCACAGATACGCAGTATTTT
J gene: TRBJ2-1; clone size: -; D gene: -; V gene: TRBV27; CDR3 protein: CASSSPSGSNEQFF; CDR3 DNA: TGTGCCAGCAGTTCCCCGTCCGGGAGTAATGAGCAGTTCTTC
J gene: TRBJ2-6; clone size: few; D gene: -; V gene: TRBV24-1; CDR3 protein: CATSDPPGANVLTF; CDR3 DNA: TGTGCCACCAGTGATCCACCAGGGGCCAACGTCCTGACTTTC
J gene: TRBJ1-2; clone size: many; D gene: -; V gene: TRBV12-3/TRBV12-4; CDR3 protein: CASSLGRAWGYTF; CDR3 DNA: TGTGCCAGCAGTTTAGGGCGAGCTTGGGGCTACACCTTC
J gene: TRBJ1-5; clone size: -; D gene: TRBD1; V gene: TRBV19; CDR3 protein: CASSNGQGANQPQHF; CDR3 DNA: TGTGCCAGTAGTAACGGACAGGGGGCGAATCAGCCCCAGCATTTT
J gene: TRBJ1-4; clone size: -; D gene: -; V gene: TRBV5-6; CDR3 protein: CASSFLGRGSEKLFF; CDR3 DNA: TGTGCCAGCAGCTTTCTCGGCAGGGGAAGTGAAAAACTGTTTTTT
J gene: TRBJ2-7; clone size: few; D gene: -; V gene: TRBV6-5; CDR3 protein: CASSYSRTTNEQYF; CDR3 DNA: TGTGCCAGCAGTTACTCGCGGACTACGAACGAGCAGTACTTC
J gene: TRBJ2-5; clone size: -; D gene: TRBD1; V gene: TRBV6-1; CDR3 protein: CASRELQGWETQYF; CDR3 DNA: TGTGCCAGCAGGGAACTACAGGGGTGGGAGACCCAGTACTTC
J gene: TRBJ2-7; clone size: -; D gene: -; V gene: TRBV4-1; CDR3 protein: CASSQAVGPEQYF; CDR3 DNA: TGCGCCAGCAGCCAAGCAGTGGGTCCCGAGCAGTACTTC
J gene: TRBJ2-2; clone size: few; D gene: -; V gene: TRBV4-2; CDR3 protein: CASSPSAGRQNTGELFF; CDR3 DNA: TGTGCCAGCAGCCCCTCTGCTGGGCGGCAGAACACCGGGGAGCTGTTTTTT
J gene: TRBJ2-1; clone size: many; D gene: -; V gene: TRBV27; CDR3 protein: CASSTGGTLQFF; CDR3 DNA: TGTGCCAGCAGCACCGGAGGGACTCTTCAGTTCTTC
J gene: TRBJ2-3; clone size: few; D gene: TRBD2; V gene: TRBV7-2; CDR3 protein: CASSPGLAVYTDTQYF; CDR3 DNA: TGTGCCAGCAGCCCGGGACTAGCGGTCTACACAGATACGCAGTATTTT
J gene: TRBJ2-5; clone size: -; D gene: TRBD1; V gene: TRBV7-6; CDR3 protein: CASSQRPGQGIRETQYF; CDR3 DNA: TGTGCCAGCAGCCAAAGGCCGGGACAGGGGATTCGGGAGACCCAGTACTTC
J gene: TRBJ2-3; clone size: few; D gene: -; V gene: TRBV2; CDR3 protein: CASNYLANTDTQYF; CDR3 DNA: TGTGCCAGCAATTATCTAGCGAACACAGATACGCAGTATTTT
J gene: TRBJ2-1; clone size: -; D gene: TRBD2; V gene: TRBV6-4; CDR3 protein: CASSEYSGRTYNEQFF; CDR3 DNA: TGTGCCAGCAGTGAGTATAGCGGGAGGACCTACAATGAGCAGTTCTTC
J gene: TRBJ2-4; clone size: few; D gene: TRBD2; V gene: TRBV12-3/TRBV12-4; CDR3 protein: CASSLGGIIAKNIQYF; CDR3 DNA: TGTGCCAGCAGTTTGGGGGGGATTATAGCCAAAAACATTCAGTACTTC
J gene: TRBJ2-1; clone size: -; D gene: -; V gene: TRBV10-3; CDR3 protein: CAISEGFEQFF; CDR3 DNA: TGTGCCATCAGCGAGGGTTTCGAGCAGTTCTTC